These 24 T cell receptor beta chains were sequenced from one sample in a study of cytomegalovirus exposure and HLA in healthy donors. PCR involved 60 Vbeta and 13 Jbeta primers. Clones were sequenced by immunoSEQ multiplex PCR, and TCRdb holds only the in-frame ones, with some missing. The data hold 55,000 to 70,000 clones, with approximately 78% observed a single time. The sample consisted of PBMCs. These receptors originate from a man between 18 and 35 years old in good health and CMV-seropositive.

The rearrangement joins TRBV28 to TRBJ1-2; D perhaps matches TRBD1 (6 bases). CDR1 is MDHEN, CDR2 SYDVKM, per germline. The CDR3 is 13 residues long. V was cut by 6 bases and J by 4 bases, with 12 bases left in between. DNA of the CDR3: TGTGCCAGCAGCAACAGGGTAGGCTATGGCTACACCTTC. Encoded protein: CASSNRVGYGYTF.

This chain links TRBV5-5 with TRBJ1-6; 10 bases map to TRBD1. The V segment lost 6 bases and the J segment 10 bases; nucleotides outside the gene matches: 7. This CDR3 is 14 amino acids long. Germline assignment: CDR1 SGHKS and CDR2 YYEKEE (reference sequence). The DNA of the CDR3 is TGTGCCAGCAACCTGGGACAGGGGAACTCACCCCTCCACTTT. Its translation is CASNLGQGNSPLHF.

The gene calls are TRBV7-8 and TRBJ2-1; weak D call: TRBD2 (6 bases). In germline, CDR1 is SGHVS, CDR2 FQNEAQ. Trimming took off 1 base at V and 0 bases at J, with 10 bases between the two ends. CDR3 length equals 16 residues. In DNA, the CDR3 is TGTGCCAGCAGCTTAGTCGGAGGGAGCTCCTACAATGAGCAGTTCTTC. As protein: CASSLVGGSSYNEQFF.

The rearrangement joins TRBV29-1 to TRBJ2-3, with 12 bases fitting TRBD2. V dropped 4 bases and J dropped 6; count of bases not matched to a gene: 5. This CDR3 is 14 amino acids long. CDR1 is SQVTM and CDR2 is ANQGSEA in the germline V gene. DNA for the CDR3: TGCAGCGTTGTCCTAGCGGGAGGGCCCGATACGCAGTATTTT. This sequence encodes CSVVLAGGPDTQYF.

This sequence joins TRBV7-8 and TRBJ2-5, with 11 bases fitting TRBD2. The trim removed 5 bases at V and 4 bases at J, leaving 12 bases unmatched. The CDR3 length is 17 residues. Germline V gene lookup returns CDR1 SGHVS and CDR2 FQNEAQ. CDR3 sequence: CASSPLGLAGGRETQYF. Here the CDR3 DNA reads TGTGCCAGCAGCCCTCTCGGACTAGCGGGCGGTAGAGAGACCCAGTACTTC.

DNA for the CDR3: TGTGCCAGCAGTCTAGGGGGCGAAAAACTGTTTTTT. Translation gives CASSLGGEKLFF. V and J are TRBV25-1 and TRBJ1-4; the match to TRBD1 covers 7 bases. Losses at the gene ends were 5 bases for V and 8 bases for J; bases not matched to a gene: 2. The CDR3 consists of 12 residues. CDR1 and CDR2 from the germline V gene are MGHDK and SYGVNS.

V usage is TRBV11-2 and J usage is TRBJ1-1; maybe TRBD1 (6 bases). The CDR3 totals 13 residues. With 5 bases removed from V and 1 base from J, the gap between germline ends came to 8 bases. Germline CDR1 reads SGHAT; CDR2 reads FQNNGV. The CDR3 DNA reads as TGTGCCAGCAGCCCACAGGGGAACACTGAAGCTTTCTTT. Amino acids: CASSPQGNTEAFF.

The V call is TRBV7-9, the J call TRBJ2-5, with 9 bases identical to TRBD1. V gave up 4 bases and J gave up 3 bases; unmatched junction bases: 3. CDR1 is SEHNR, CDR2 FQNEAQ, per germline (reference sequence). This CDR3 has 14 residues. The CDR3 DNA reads TGTGCCAGCAGCTGGGACAGGGTAAAAGAGACCCAGTACTTC. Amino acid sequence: CASSWDRVKETQYF.

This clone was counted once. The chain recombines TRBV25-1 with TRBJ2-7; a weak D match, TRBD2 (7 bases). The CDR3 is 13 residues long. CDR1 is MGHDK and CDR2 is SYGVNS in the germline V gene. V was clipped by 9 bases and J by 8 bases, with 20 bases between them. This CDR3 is CASFDHREGKQYF. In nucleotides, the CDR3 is TGTGCCAGTTTTGACCACAGGGAGGGTAAGCAGTACTTC.

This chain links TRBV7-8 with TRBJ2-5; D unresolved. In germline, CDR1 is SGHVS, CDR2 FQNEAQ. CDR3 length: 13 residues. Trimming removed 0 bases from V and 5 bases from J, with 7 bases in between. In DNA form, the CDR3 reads TGTGCCAGCAGCTTAGCTTCCGGGGAGACCCAGTACTTC. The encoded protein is CASSLASGETQYF.

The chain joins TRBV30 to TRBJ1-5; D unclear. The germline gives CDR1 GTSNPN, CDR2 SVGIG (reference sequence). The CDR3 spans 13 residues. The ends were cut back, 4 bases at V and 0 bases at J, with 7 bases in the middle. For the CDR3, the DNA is TGTGCCTGGAACCGGTATAGCAATCAGCCCCAGCATTTT. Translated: CAWNRYSNQPQHF.

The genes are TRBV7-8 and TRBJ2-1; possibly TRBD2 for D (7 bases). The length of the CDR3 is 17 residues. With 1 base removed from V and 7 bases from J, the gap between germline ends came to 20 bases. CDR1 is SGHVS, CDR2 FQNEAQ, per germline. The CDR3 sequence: CASSLDPGGRMSNEQFF. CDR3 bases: TGTGCCAGCAGCTTAGACCCGGGGGGCCGGATGAGTAATGAGCAGTTCTTC. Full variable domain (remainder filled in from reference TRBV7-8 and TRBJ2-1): GAGVSQSPRYKVAKRGQDVALRCDPISGHVSLFWYQQALGQGPEFLTYFQNEAQLDKSGLPSDRFFAERPEGSVSTLKIQRTQQEDSAVYLCASSLDPGGRMSNEQFFGPGTRLTVL.

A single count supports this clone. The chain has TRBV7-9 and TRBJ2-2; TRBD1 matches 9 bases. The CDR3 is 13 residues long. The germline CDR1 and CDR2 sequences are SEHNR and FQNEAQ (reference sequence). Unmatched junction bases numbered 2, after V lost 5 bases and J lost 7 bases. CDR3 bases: TGTGCCAGCAGCGGACAGGGGCACGGGGAGCTGTTTTTT. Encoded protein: CASSGQGHGELFF.

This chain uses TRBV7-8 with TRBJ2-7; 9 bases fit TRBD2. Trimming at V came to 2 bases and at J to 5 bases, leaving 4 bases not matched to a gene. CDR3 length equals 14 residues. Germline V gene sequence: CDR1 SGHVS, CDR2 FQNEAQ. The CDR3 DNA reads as TGTGCCAGCAGCTTATCGGCTAGCGGGAACGAGCAGTACTTC. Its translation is CASSLSASGNEQYF.

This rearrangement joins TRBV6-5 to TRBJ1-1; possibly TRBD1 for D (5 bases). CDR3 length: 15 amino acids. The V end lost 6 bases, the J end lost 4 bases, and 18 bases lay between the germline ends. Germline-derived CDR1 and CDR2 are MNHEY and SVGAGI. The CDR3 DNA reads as TGTGCCAGCAGATCCAAGGGGATGGGGCTCACTGAAGCTTTCTTT. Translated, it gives CASRSKGMGLTEAFF.

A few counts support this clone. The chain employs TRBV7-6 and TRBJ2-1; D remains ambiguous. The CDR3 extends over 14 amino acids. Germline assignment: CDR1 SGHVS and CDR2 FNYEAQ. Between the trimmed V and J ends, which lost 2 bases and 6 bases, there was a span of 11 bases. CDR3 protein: CASSLSATPNEQFF. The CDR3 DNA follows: TGTGCCAGCAGCTTATCCGCTACCCCCAATGAGCAGTTCTTC.

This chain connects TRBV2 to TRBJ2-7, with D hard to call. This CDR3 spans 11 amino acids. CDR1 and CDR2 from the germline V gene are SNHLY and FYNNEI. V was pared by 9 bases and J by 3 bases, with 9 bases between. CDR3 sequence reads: CASSPSYEQYF. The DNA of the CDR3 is TGTGCCAGTTCCCCCAGCTACGAGCAGTACTTC.

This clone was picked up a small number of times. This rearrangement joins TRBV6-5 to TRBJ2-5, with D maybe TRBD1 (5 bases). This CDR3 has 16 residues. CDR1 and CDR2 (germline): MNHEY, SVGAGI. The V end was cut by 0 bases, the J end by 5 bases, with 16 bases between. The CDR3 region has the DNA TGTGCCAGCAGTTACTCGTCGGCAGGGAAGGGCGAGACCCAGTACTTC. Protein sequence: CASSYSSAGKGETQYF.

CDR3 sequence reads: CASSPARETQYF. The CDR3 DNA sequence: TGTGCCAGCAGCCCGGCCAGGGAGACCCAGTACTTC. The chain has TRBV9 and TRBJ2-5; D ambiguous. CDR1 is SGDLS, CDR2 YYNGEE, per germline. V was clipped by 4 bases and J by 5 bases, with 9 bases between them. The CDR3 totals 12 residues. Complete variable domain (other parts from reference TRBV9 and TRBJ2-5): DSGVTQTPKHLITATGQRVTLRCSPRSGDLSVYWYQQSLDQGLQFLIQYYNGEERAKGNILERFSAQQFPDLHSELNLSSLELGDSALYFCASSPARETQYFGPGTRLLVL.

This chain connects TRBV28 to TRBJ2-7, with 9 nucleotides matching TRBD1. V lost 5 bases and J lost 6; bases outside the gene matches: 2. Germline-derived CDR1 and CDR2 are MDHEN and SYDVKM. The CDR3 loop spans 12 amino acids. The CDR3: CASSGQGPEQYF. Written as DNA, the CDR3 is TGTGCCAGCAGTGGACAGGGGCCCGAGCAGTACTTC.

CDR3 region: CSNVQNTEAFF. CDR3 DNA: TGCAGCAATGTCCAGAACACTGAAGCTTTCTTT. The chain uses TRBV20-1 and TRBJ1-1; D unresolved. The CDR3 has 11 residues. Germline loops: CDR1 DFQATT, CDR2 SNEGSKA (reference sequence).

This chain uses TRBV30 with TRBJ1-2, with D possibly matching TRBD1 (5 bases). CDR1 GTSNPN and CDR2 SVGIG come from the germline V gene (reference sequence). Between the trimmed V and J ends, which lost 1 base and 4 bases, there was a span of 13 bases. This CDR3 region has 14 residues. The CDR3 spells CAWSEQGPLYGYTF. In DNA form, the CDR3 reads TGTGCCTGGAGTGAGCAGGGCCCCCTCTATGGCTACACCTTC.

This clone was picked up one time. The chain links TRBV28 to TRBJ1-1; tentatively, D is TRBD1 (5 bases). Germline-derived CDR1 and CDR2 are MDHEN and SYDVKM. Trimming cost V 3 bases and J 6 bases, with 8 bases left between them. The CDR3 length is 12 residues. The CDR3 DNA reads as TGTGCCAGCAGTTTTGAAGGGGCTGAAGCTTTCTTT. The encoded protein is CASSFEGAEAFF.

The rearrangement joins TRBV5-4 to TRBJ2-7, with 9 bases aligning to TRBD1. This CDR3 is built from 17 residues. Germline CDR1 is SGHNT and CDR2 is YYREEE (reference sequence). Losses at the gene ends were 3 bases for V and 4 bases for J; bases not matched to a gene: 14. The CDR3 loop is CASSSFSQGAVGYEQYF. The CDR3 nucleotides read TGTGCCAGCAGCTCCTTCTCACAGGGGGCGGTAGGTTACGAGCAGTACTTC.